Given below is one T cell receptor beta chain in context. The antigen remains unidentified. The data belong to a study of cytomegalovirus exposure and HLA in healthy donors. Study at large: Within the Caucasian-associated ancestry cluster were 81% of the 350 to 400 genotyped donors. Study-level findings and limits: Analysis performed later found under 20,000 TCR beta sequences associated with HLA alleles at 0.05 false discovery rate.

CDR1 is MNHNS and CDR2 is SASEGT in the germline V gene. The V end lost 5 bases, the J end lost 9 bases, and 17 bases lay between the germline ends. The CDR3 is 14 residues long. PCR involved 60 Vbeta and 13 Jbeta primers. Only in-frame clones appear in the TCRdb table, and some are missing; sequencing was by immunoSEQ multiplex PCR. Among roughly 120,000 clones listed, 77% were seen once. The rearrangement joins TRBV6-1 to TRBJ1-5; D is possibly TRBD1 (5 bases). The TCR comes from a man over 45 in good health and CMV-seropositive. Sequences were obtained from PBMCs. The CDR3 protein is CASSPTAFQGPQHF. CDR3 sequence (DNA): TGTGCCAGCAGTCCGACGGCCTTCCAGGGGCCCCAGCATTTT.